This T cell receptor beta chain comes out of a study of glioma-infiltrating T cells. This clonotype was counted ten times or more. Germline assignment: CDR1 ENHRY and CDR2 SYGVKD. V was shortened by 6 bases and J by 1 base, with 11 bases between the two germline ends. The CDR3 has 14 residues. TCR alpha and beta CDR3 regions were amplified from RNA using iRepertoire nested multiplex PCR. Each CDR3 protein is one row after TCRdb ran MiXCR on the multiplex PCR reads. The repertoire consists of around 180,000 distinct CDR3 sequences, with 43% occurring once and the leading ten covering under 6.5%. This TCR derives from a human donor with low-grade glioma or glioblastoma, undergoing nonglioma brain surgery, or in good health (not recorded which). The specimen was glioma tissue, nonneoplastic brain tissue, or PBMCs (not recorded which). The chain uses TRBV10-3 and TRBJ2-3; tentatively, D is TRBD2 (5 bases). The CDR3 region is CAIRDALGTDTQYF. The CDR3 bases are TGTGCCATCAGGGATGCACTAGGCACAGATACGCAGTATTTT.